This T cell receptor (beta chain) was captured by sequencing in a study of T cells after yellow fever vaccination. Whole-study findings and limits: Compared with primary, the secondary response was weaker and peaked at day 5, not 15. The CD4 compartment and the CD8 compartment contained a small share of clonotypes in common. Subsequent to the booster, the majority of primary-vaccination clones reappeared (around 96% CD4, roughly 90% CD8).

About this clonotype itself: What it recognizes is unknown.

For TCR, cDNA came from 5'RACE template switching, which added a universal primer site and UMIs. Using its own MiXCR run on the 5' RACE reads, TCRdb lists one record per CDR3 protein. The data contain 100,000 to 150,000 distinct CDR3 sequences, around 9.8% of them singletons. Germline CDR1 reads ENHRY; CDR2 reads SYGVKD. The CDR3 sequence is 13 residues long. V was trimmed by 7 bases and J by 4 bases, leaving 13 bases between them. The genes are TRBV10-3 and TRBJ2-5; no firm D call. Material: CD8+ T cells sorted from PBMCs, obtained on the day of the yellow fever booster vaccination. The receptor was isolated from a man in his late teens or twenties who received the YFV17D yellow fever vaccine. CDR3 residues: CAIKRASGETQYF. The CDR3, as DNA: TGTGCCATCAAAAGGGCGAGTGGAGAGACCCAGTACTTC.